This entry concerns a single TCR beta chain. Its antigen is unknown. Base qualities were left out, and no much larger clone turns up one base away. Looking up the germline V gene (reference sequence) yields CDR1 MNHEY and CDR2 SMNVEV. V lost 3 bases and J lost 2 bases, and the count of bases not matched to a germline gene is 5. The CDR3 has 15 amino acids, counting the end cysteine and phenylalanine. The kept DNA is CDR3 alone, 45 bases in frame from the first base. The treatment or condition label for this specimen denotes: in vitro stimulation with specific CMV peptide epitopes to enrich CMV-specific T cells. The data belong to a study of T cell repertoires in cytomegalovirus infection (dated by TCRdb to between 2018 and 2020). Background on the whole study: Alongside well-studied HLA-B-restricted epitopes, the peptide stimulations were aimed at recently identified HLA-C-restricted CMV epitopes, whose presentation resists viral immunomodulation. Donor HLA type was relevant to the analysis, as public TCR beta signatures indicated carriage of CMV infection together with the matching HLA type. What the research found in general, with its limitations: The ex vivo response was dominated by HLA-C-restricted CMV-specific TCR beta clonotypes, which also provided the single most frequent clonotype in two of eight donors. Carriers of CMV infection plus the relevant HLA type were discriminated by the cumulative frequency of public TCR beta family members in the study cohort and in an independent roughly 340-donor cohort.

Instrument used: Illumina HiSeq 1500. TCRdb reanalyzed the raw reads on its own, using fastp at Q25 for trimming and MiXCR for clone calling, and kept in-frame beta chains. For every CDR3 protein sequence, its rows merge into one entry that carries the most common genes and DNA. The sample has approximately 1,000,000 distinct CDR3 sequences on record, approximately 31% of them singletons. The ten most abundant clones make up about 14% of the sample. The chain links TRBV27 with TRBJ2-3; TRBD2 agrees with 7 junctional bases. The sample consisted of cultured CD8+ T cells from PBMCs, taken from culture after CMV antigen stimulation. This TCR came from a human donor in good health (CMV status not recorded). Some clones in this sample may be carry-over from other donors' samples. The nucleotides read TGTGCCAGCAGTTTTATGCGGGGGACCACAGATACGCAGTATTTT. The encoded protein is CASSFMRGTTDTQYF.